Only a few counts were recorded for the clone carrying this TCR beta chain. Then a second PCR, running roughly 7 to 11 cycles, was carried out with a sample-barcoded 5' primer and a J-beta primer mix. Every sample gave at least 2.5 million paired-end reads containing CDR3. MiXCR, run by TCRdb on the 5' RACE reads, gives a single entry per CDR3 protein. The table lists hundreds of thousands of distinct CDR3 sequences, 56% of them singletons. This entry is derived from a study of blood T cells in healthy people across ages. The CDR3 sequence is 15 residues long. The germline CDR1 and CDR2 sequences are LGHDT and YNNKEL (reference sequence).

The sample taken for sequencing was blood. The chain is built from TRBV3-1 and TRBJ2-7; TRBD1 matches 7 bases. The DNA matches TRBJ2-5 better at its end, which makes the J call doubtful. This receptor was obtained from a middle-aged man in good health. The CDR3 DNA follows: TGTGCCAGCAGCCAAGATCAAGGGGGCTGGGAGACCCAGTACTTC. Translated, it gives CASSQDQGGWETQYF.